This paragraph reports one T cell receptor (beta chain). In the original workflow: ImmunoSEQ yielded junction-only sequences lacking quality scores, so filtering differed. Some clones are missing from TCRdb's copy, which holds only in-frame ones; the method was immunoSEQ multiplex PCR. Clone size and V and J calls were adopted from that table, with D and trimming inferred from the DNA. The data contain approximately 1.5 million clones, approximately 98.5% of them singletons. Participating donors were healthy, HIV-negative adults free of recent acute infections or vaccinations. Trimming pared 3 bases from V and 8 bases from J, leaving 17 bases between. Germline V gene sequence: CDR1 KGHSH, CDR2 LQKENI. This CDR3 has 15 amino acids. This entry belongs to a study of shared clonotypes between healthy human individuals.

The sequenced sample consisted of naive CD4+ T cells sorted from blood. Subset denoted: CD45RA+ positively selected. This clonotype was sampled from a young man in good health. The chain joins TRBV18 to TRBJ2-1; either TRBD1 or TRBD2 may fit D (5 bases each). The CDR3 bases are TGTGCCAGCTCACCTCTGTTGGGACCCTCGGATGAGCAGTTCTTC. Translating gives CASSPLLGPSDEQFF.